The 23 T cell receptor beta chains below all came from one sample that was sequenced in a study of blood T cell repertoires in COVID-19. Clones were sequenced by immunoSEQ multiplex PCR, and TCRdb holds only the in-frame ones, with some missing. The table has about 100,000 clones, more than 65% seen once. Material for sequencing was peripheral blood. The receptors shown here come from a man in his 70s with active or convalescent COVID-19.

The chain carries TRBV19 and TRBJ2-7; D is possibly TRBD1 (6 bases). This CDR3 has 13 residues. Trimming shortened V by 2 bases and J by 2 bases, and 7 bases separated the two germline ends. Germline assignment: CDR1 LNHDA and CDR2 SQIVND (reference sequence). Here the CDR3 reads CASSITGTYEQYF. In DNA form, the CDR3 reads TGTGCCAGTAGTATAACAGGGACCTACGAGCAGTACTTC.

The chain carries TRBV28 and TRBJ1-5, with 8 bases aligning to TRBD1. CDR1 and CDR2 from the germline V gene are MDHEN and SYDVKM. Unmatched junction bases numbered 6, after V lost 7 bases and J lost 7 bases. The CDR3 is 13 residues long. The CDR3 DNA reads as TGTGCCAGCATTTCGGACAGGGCACAGCCCCAGCATTTT. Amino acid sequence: CASISDRAQPQHF.

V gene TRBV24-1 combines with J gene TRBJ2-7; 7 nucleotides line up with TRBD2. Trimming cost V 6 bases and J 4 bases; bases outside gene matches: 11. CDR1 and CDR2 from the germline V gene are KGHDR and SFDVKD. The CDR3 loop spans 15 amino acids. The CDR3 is CATSRSSGVGYEQYF. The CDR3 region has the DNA TGTGCCACCAGTAGGTCTAGCGGAGTGGGGTACGAGCAGTACTTC.

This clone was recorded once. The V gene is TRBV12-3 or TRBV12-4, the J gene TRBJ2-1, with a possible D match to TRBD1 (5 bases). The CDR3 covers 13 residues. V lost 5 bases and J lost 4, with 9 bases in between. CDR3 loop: CASSLGPYNEQFF. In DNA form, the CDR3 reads TGTGCCAGCAGTCTGGGGCCATACAATGAGCAGTTCTTC.

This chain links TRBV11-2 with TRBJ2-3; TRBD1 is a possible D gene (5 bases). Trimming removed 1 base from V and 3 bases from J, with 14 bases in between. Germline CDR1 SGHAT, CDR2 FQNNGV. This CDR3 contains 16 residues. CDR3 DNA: TGTGCCAGCAGCTTAGCTTCCAGCCCAGGGACAGATACGCAGTATTTT. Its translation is CASSLASSPGTDTQYF. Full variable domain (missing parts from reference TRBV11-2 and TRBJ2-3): EAGVAQSPRYKIIEKRQSVAFWCNPISGHATLYWYQQILGQGPKLLIQFQNNGVVDDSQLPKDRFSAERLKGVDSTLKIQPAKLEDSAVYLCASSLASSPGTDTQYFGPGTRLTVL.

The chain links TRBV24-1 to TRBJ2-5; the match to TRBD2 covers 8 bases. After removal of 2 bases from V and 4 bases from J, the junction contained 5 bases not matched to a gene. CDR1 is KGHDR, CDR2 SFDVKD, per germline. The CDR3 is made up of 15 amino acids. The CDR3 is CATSDSRGGRETQYF. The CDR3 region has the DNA TGTGCCACCAGTGATTCCCGGGGGGGGCGAGAGACCCAGTACTTC.

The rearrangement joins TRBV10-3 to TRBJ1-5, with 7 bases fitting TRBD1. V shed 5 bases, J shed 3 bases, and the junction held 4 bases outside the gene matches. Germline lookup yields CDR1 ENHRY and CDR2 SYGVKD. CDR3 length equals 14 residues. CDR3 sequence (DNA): TGTGCCATCAGTAGGGGGCTGGACAATCAGCCCCAGCATTTT. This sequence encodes CAISRGLDNQPQHF.

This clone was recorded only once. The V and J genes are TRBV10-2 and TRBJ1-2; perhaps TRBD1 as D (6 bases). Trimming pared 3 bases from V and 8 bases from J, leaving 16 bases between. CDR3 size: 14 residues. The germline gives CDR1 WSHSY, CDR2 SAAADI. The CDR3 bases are TGCGCCAGCAGTGAATCGGGTACAGGGTGGGGCTACACCTTC. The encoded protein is CASSESGTGWGYTF.

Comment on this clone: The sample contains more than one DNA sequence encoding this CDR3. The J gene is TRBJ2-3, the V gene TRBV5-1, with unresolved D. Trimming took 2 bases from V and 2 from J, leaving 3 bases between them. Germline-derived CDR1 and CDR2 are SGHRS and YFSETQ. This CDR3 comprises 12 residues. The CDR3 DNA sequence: TGCGCCAGCAGCTTTAACACAGATACGCAGTATTTT. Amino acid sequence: CASSFNTDTQYF.

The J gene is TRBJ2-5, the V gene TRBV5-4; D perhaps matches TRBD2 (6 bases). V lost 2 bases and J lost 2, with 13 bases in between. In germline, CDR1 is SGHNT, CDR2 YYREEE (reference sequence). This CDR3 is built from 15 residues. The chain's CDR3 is CASSFSGEGQETQYF. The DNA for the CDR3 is TGTGCCAGCAGCTTCTCGGGAGAGGGGCAAGAGACCCAGTACTTC.

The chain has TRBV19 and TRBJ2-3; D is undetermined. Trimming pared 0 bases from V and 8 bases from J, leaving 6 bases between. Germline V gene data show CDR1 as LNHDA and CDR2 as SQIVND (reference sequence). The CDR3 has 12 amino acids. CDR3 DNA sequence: TGTGCCAGTAGTATAGATCGAGGTACGCAGTATTTT. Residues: CASSIDRGTQYF.

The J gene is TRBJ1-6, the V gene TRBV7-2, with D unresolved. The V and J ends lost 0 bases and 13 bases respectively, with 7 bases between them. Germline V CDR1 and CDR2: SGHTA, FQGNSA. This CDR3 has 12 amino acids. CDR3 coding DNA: TGTGCCAGCAGCTTAGCCTTCGGTCCCCTCCACTTT. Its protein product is CASSLAFGPLHF.

The CDR3, as DNA: TGTGCCAGTACAGGGTTATCTAACACCGGGGAGCTGTTTTTT. This codes for CASTGLSNTGELFF. The genes are TRBV19 and TRBJ2-2, with TRBD1 as a possible D gene (5 bases). Trimming removed 7 bases from V and 2 bases from J, with 11 bases in between. Per germline, CDR1 LNHDA and CDR2 SQIVND (reference sequence). The CDR3 is 14 amino acids.

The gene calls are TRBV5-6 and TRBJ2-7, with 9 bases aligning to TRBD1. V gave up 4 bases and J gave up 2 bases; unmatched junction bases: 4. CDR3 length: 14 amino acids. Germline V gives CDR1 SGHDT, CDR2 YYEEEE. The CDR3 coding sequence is TGTGCCAGCAGCCTTTACAGGGGGCCCTACGAGCAGTACTTC. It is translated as CASSLYRGPYEQYF.

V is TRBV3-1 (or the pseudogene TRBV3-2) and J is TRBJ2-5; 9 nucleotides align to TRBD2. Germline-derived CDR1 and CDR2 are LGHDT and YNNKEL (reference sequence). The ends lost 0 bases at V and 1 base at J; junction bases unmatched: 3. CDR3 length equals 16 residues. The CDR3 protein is CASSQERLAAQETQYF. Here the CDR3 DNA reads TGTGCCAGCAGCCAAGAGCGACTAGCGGCCCAAGAGACCCAGTACTTC.

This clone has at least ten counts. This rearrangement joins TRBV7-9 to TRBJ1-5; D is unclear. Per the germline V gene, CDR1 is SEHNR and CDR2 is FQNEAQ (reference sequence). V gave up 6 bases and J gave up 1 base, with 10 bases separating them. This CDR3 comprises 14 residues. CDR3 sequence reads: CASSHRWSNQPQHF. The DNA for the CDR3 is TGTGCCAGCAGTCATCGGTGGAGCAATCAGCCCCAGCATTTT.

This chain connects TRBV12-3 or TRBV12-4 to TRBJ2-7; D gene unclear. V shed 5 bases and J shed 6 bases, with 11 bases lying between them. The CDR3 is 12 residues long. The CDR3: CASSLNVGEQYF. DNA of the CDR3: TGTGCCAGCAGTCTCAATGTCGGCGAGCAGTACTTC.

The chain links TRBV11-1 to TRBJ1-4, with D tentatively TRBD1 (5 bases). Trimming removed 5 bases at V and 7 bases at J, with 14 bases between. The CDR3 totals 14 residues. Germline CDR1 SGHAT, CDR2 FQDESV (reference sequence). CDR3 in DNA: TGTGCCAGCAGCGACAGATCCACCGGTGAAAAACTGTTTTTT. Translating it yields CASSDRSTGEKLFF.

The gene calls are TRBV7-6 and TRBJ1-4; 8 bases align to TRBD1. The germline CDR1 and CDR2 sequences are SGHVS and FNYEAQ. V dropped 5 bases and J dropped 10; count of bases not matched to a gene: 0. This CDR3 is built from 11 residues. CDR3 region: CASSTGGKLFF. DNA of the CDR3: TGTGCCAGCAGCACAGGGGGAAAACTGTTTTTT.

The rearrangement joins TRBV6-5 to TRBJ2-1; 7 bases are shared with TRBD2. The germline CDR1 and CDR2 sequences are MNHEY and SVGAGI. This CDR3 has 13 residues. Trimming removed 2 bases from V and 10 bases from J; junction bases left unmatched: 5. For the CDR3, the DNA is TGTGCCAGCAGTTACCGGCGGGAGAGCGAGCAGTTCTTC. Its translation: CASSYRRESEQFF.

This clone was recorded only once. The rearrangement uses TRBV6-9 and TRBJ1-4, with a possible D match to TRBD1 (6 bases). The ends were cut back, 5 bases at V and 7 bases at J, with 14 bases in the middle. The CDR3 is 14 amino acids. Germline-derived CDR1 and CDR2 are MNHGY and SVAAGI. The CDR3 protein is CASSPAGGREKLFF. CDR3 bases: TGTGCCAGCAGTCCCGCGGGGGGGCGTGAAAAACTGTTTTTT.

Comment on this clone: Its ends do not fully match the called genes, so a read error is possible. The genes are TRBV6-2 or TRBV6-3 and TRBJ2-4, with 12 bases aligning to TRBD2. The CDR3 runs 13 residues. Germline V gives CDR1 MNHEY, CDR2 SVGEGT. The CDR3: CASSSLTSGRGDF. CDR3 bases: TGTGCCAGCAGTTCCCTGACTAGCGGGAGAGGGGACTTC.

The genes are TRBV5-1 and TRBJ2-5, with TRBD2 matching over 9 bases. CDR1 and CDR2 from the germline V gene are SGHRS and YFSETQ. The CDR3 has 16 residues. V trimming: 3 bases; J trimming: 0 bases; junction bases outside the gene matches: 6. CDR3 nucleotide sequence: TGCGCCAGCAGCTCCTCCAGCGGGGGGTACCAAGAGACCCAGTACTTC. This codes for CASSSSSGGYQETQYF.